The 30 T cell receptor beta chains in this list originate from one sample, sequenced in a study of post-analysis software for immune sequencing data. Study-level findings and limits: With TRBV5-6, TRBV5-1 and TRBV20-1 included, about five TRBV segments were more frequent in patients than in controls.

Their antigens remain unidentified. The TCR beta cDNA libraries contained unique molecular identifiers. TCRdb used MiXCR to reprocess the PCR reads, holding one entry per CDR3 protein. The repertoire holds hundreds of thousands of distinct CDR3 sequences, with around 47% as singletons. Sequencing was done on a sample of blood. The receptors were sampled from a girl aged 10-17 years with multiple sclerosis.

This rearrangement joins TRBV12-3 or TRBV12-4 to TRBJ2-1, with 12 positions matching TRBD2. The CDR3 contains 14 residues. The trim removed 8 bases at V and 7 bases at J, leaving 6 bases unmatched. The chain's CDR3 is CASRTTSGGNEQFF. The CDR3, as DNA: TGTGCCAGCCGAACGACTAGCGGGGGAAATGAGCAGTTCTTC.

This clonotype was observed a few times. The V gene is TRBV7-3, the J gene TRBJ2-1; 11 nucleotides agree with TRBD2. The junction had 8 bases not matched to a gene; V was cut back by 2 bases and J by 5 bases. CDR3 size: 17 residues. Germline CDR1 SGHTA, CDR2 FQGTGA. CDR3 in amino acids: CASSLLPLAGGNNEQFF. The CDR3 nucleotides are TGTGCCAGCAGCTTACTCCCCTTAGCGGGGGGGAACAATGAGCAGTTCTTC. Full variable domain (outside the CDR3, taken from reference TRBV7-3 and TRBJ2-1): GAGVSQTPSNKVTEKGKYVELRCDPISGHTALYWYRQSLGQGPEFLIYFQGTGAADDSGLPNDRFFAVRPEGSVSTLKIQRTERGDSAVYLCASSLLPLAGGNNEQFFGPGTRLTVL.

The DNA for the CDR3 is TGCAGCGTATCGAGACAGGCGGGAACCTACGAGCAGTACTTC. It specifies CSVSRQAGTYEQYF. The chain links TRBV29-1 to TRBJ2-7; the D gene could be TRBD1 or TRBD2 (6 bases each). V was clipped by 6 bases and J by 2 bases, with 17 bases between them. Germline lookup yields CDR1 SQVTM and CDR2 ANQGSEA. The CDR3 runs 14 residues.

For this clonotype: At one boundary the junction diverges from the germline segment, which might be a read error. The CDR3 here is CAGSHPRGRALGNEKLFF. CDR3 DNA sequence: TGTGCCGGCAGCCACCCCAGGGGGCGGGCGCTCGGGAATGAAAAACTGTTTTTT. The chain carries TRBV11-2 and TRBJ1-4; TRBD1 aligns across 8 bases. CDR1 is SGHAT and CDR2 is FQNNGV in the germline V gene. This CDR3 has 18 residues.

The V call is TRBV12-3 or TRBV12-4, the J call TRBJ2-7; D remains ambiguous. With 3 bases removed from V and 3 bases from J, the gap between germline ends came to 9 bases. The CDR3 sequence is 13 residues long. CDR3 nucleotide sequence: TGTGCCAGCAGTTTCCTAAGTGGCTACGAGCAGTACTTC. This sequence encodes CASSFLSGYEQYF.

With respect to this clonotype: One junction end does not reproduce the germline sequence, and a read error may be involved. The chain recombines TRBV12-3 or TRBV12-4 with TRBJ1-2, with 7 positions matching TRBD1. The CDR3 length is 15 residues. The CDR3 spells CANSFLRQGGHGYTF. CDR3 DNA sequence: TGTGCCAACAGTTTCCTCCGACAGGGAGGGCATGGCTACACCTTC.

This sequence joins TRBV6-5 and TRBJ2-7, with D hard to call. Trimming shortened V by 2 bases and J by 0 bases, and 17 bases separated the two germline ends. CDR1 is MNHEY and CDR2 is SVGAGI in the germline V gene. CDR3 size: 17 residues. The CDR3 sequence is CASSYGRSWEGSYEQYF. The CDR3 DNA reads TGTGCCAGCAGTTACGGGCGGAGCTGGGAAGGCTCCTACGAGCAGTACTTC.

This clonotype was seen only a few times. The chain carries TRBV7-6 and TRBJ1-2; D is ambiguous. Between the trimmed V and J ends, which lost 5 bases and 5 bases, there was a span of 15 bases. The V gene's germline CDR1 is SGHVS and CDR2 FNYEAQ. This CDR3 comprises 14 residues. The CDR3 coding sequence is TGTGCCAGCAGCCCACCAGGAAGCATGTATGGCTACACCTTC. The encoded protein is CASSPPGSMYGYTF. The full variable domain, rest sourced from reference TRBV7-6 and TRBJ1-2, is GAGVSQSPRYKVTKRGQDVALRCDPISGHVSLYWYRQALGQGPEFLTYFNYEAQQDKSGLPNDRFSAERPEGSISTLTIQRTEQRDSAMYRCASSPPGSMYGYTFGSGTRLTVV.

CDR3 loop: CASSNFLPGQGPKRSYNEQFF. The DNA of the CDR3 is TGTGCCAGCAGCAACTTTCTACCGGGACAGGGGCCCAAAAGGTCCTACAATGAGCAGTTCTTC. The chain is built from TRBV27 and TRBJ2-1; 10 bases are a match to TRBD1. V lost 6 bases and J lost 1; bases outside the gene matches: 21. CDR1 is MNHEY and CDR2 is SMNVEV in the germline V gene (reference sequence). The CDR3 spans 21 residues.

The chain joins TRBV29-1 to TRBJ2-2; possible D gene TRBD2, 6 bases. Trimming cost V 4 bases and J 5 bases, with 17 bases left between them. This CDR3 has 15 residues. Germline V lookup: CDR1 SQVTM, CDR2 ANQGSEA. DNA of the CDR3: TGCAGCGTTGTCCCGGCGGGGCTAGATACCGGGGAGCTGTTTTTT. The encoded protein is CSVVPAGLDTGELFF.

This chain connects TRBV12-3 or TRBV12-4 to TRBJ1-5; TRBD1 matches 9 bases. V was pared by 5 bases and J by 1 base, with 12 bases of the junction left unmatched. The CDR3 is made up of 18 amino acids. In DNA form, the CDR3 reads TGTGCCAGCAGTCCATACAGGGGGCCCATGGGAAGCAATCAGCCCCAGCATTTT. It yields the protein CASSPYRGPMGSNQPQHF.

The chain is built from TRBV5-1 and TRBJ2-3, with D maybe TRBD2 (5 bases). Germline values: CDR1 SGHRS, CDR2 YFSETQ. CDR3 length: 12 amino acids. The V end lost 2 bases, the J end lost 8 bases, and 9 bases lay between the germline ends. CDR3 in DNA: TGCGCCAGCAGCTTTGAGGACTCTACGCAGTATTTT. Its protein product is CASSFEDSTQYF.

This clonotype was seen only a few times. The rearrangement uses TRBV12-3 or TRBV12-4 and TRBJ2-1; the match to TRBD2 covers 13 bases. V lost 5 bases, J lost 7 bases, and 8 bases stayed unmatched. CDR3 length: 16 residues. The DNA for the CDR3 is TGTGCCAGCAGTCTCGGACTAGCGGGAGTCATTAATGAGCAGTTCTTC. It yields the protein CASSLGLAGVINEQFF.

The genes are TRBV29-1 and TRBJ1-5, with D possibly matching TRBD1 (6 bases). Between the trimmed V and J ends, which lost 3 bases and 1 base, there was a span of 7 bases. The CDR3 spans 13 residues. Per germline, CDR1 SQVTM and CDR2 ANQGSEA. Written as DNA, the CDR3 is TGCAGCGTTGATCAGGGGAGCAATCAGCCCCAGCATTTT. This sequence encodes CSVDQGSNQPQHF.

J is TRBJ2-1 and V is TRBV5-1; D is unresolved. Trimming took off 3 bases at V and 9 bases at J, with 10 bases between the two ends. This CDR3 spans 12 amino acids. Germline CDR1 and CDR2: SGHRS and YFSETQ. The CDR3 reads CASSSRRGEQFF. CDR3 nucleotides: TGCGCCAGCAGCTCGAGGCGAGGTGAGCAGTTCTTC.

The rearrangement links TRBV7-9 to TRBJ2-7; TRBD1 might be the D (6 bases). Looked up from germline, CDR1 is SEHNR and CDR2 is FQNEAQ (reference sequence). This CDR3 comprises 15 residues. V was pared by 3 bases and J by 7 bases, with 19 bases between. The CDR3 DNA sequence: TGTGCCAGCAGCTTCCTTGGGGGCGTCATTCATGAGCAGTACTTC. Residues: CASSFLGGVIHEQYF. The entire variable domain, with the rest obtained from reference TRBV7-9 and TRBJ2-7, is as follows: DTGVSQNPRHKITKRGQNVTFRCDPISEHNRLYWYRQTLGQGPEFLTYFQNEAQLEKSRLLSDRFSAERPKGSFSTLEIQRTEQGDSAMYLCASSFLGGVIHEQYFGPGTRLTVT.

This clonotype was seen a few times. The chain has TRBV5-1 and TRBJ2-1; 7 bases are shared with TRBD2. CDR1 is SGHRS and CDR2 is YFSETQ in the germline V gene. The V segment lost 0 bases and the J segment 0 bases; nucleotides outside the gene matches: 6. This CDR3 comprises 17 residues. The CDR3 DNA is TGCGCCAGCAGCTTGGCCGAAGCGGGGCTCTCCTACAATGAGCAGTTCTTC. This encodes CASSLAEAGLSYNEQFF.

The rearrangement uses TRBV5-1 and TRBJ1-5, with D perhaps TRBD1 (5 bases). This CDR3 contains 14 residues. V lost 4 bases and J lost 7, with 15 bases in between. Germline lookup yields CDR1 SGHRS and CDR2 YFSETQ. This CDR3 is CASSPGDGGQPQHF. CDR3 DNA sequence: TGCGCCAGCAGCCCGGGAGATGGGGGGCAGCCCCAGCATTTT.

This clonotype was counted a few times. The CDR3 protein is CASSEHDTNEQFF. CDR3 nucleotide sequence: TGTGCCAGCAGTGAACACGACACCAATGAGCAGTTCTTC. V is TRBV25-1 and J is TRBJ2-1; D is ambiguous. The CDR3 sequence is 13 residues long. V lost 2 bases, J lost 6 bases, and 8 bases lay in between. CDR1 and CDR2 (germline): MGHDK, SYGVNS.

The V and J genes are TRBV7-3 and TRBJ2-1; 10 positions agree with TRBD2. J gave up 2 bases and V 4 bases, and 2 bases lay outside the gene matches. From germline, CDR1 is SGHTA and CDR2 FQGTGA. CDR3 size: 15 residues. The CDR3 nucleotides read TGTGCCAGCAGCTCAGGGACTAGCGCCTACAATGAGCAGTTCTTC. This sequence encodes CASSSGTSAYNEQFF. Full variable domain (remainder filled in from reference TRBV7-3 and TRBJ2-1): GAGVSQTPSNKVTEKGKYVELRCDPISGHTALYWYRQSLGQGPEFLIYFQGTGAADDSGLPNDRFFAVRPEGSVSTLKIQRTERGDSAVYLCASSSGTSAYNEQFFGPGTRLTVL.

This clonotype was seen once. V and J are TRBV29-1 and TRBJ2-7; 11 nucleotides line up with TRBD2. This CDR3 is built from 14 residues. From germline, CDR1 is SQVTM and CDR2 ANQGSEA. V dropped 4 bases and J dropped 7; count of bases not matched to a gene: 9. CDR3 amino acids: CSVVGTSGGNEQYF. Here the CDR3 DNA reads TGCAGCGTTGTCGGTACTAGCGGGGGCAATGAGCAGTACTTC.

The CDR3 here is CASRMAGGRDTEAFF. In DNA form, the CDR3 reads TGTGCCAGCCGGATGGCAGGGGGCCGGGACACTGAAGCTTTCTTT. The chain has TRBV12-3 or TRBV12-4 and TRBJ1-1; 8 bases agree with TRBD1. This CDR3 is 15 amino acids long. With V trimmed by 8 bases and J by 3 bases, 11 bases remained unmatched.

The DNA for the CDR3 is TGTGCCAGCAGTGGGGACAGCCTGAGACATGAGCAGTTCTTC. Protein sequence: CASSGDSLRHEQFF. The rearrangement uses TRBV6-1 and TRBJ2-1, with 7 bases matching TRBD1. CDR3 length: 14 amino acids. Unmatched junction bases numbered 8, after V lost 4 bases and J lost 8 bases. Germline CDR1 MNHNS, CDR2 SASEGT.

In this sample, this clonotype turned up a few times. The CDR3 spells CSVLAGEQETQYF. Here the CDR3 DNA reads TGCAGCGTCCTAGCGGGGGAGCAAGAGACCCAGTACTTC. The rearrangement links TRBV29-1 to TRBJ2-7; TRBD2 agrees at 10 bases. The assigned J gene may be wrong: the sequence end matches TRBJ2-5 better. CDR3 length equals 13 residues. Germline CDR1 is SQVTM and CDR2 is ANQGSEA.

The chain employs TRBV12-3 or TRBV12-4 and TRBJ1-2; 9 bases are a match to TRBD1. The ends lost 1 base at V and 4 bases at J; junction bases unmatched: 10. The CDR3 extends over 17 amino acids. As DNA, the CDR3 is TGTGCCAGCAGTTTAGGAGGACAGGGGATCGTAAGCTATGGCTACACCTTC. This codes for CASSLGGQGIVSYGYTF.

The chain links TRBV7-2 to TRBJ2-1, with TRBD1 as a possible D gene (6 bases). CDR1 is SGHTA, CDR2 FQGNSA, per germline. This CDR3 has 13 residues. The V end lost 5 bases, the J end lost 7 bases, and 12 bases lay between the germline ends. In DNA form, the CDR3 reads TGTGCCAGCAGCCGAATCGGACAGAATGAGCAGTTCTTC. Its protein product is CASSRIGQNEQFF.

J is TRBJ2-3 and V is TRBV5-6; D is ambiguous. The CDR3 length is 13 residues. Trimming left V 0 bases short and J 6 bases short, with 8 bases between. CDR1 SGHDT and CDR2 YYEEEE come from the germline V gene. CDR3: CASSLGPADTQYF. The CDR3 nucleotides are TGTGCCAGCAGCTTGGGGCCGGCGGATACGCAGTATTTT.

The rearrangement uses TRBV7-2 and TRBJ2-3; D remains unclear. This CDR3 is 15 amino acids long. CDR1 and CDR2 (germline): SGHTA, FQGNSA. The germline V and J ends were trimmed by 3 bases and 5 bases, with 15 bases remaining between them. The CDR3 here is CASSLVRFGRDTQYF. Here the CDR3 DNA reads TGTGCCAGCAGCTTGGTGCGATTCGGTCGAGATACGCAGTATTTT.

This clonotype was seen a few times. The chain uses TRBV27 and TRBJ2-5; 10 bases align to TRBD2. V trimming: 4 bases; J trimming: 7 bases; junction bases outside the gene matches: 6. The length of the CDR3 is 14 residues. Germline V lookup: CDR1 MNHEY, CDR2 SMNVEV (reference sequence). The CDR3 spells CASSYLAGDATQYF. The CDR3 DNA is TGTGCCAGCAGTTATCTAGCGGGAGACGCGACCCAGTACTTC.

This clonotype was detected a few times. The chain carries TRBV29-1 and TRBJ2-1; D remains unclear. Trimming left V 5 bases short and J 5 bases short, with 13 bases between. Germline V gene sequence: CDR1 SQVTM, CDR2 ANQGSEA. CDR3 length: 13 amino acids. The CDR3 DNA sequence: TGCAGCGTTTACCACAAACTTAACAATGAGCAGTTCTTC. Its translation is CSVYHKLNNEQFF.